One and the same sample provided the 20 T cell receptor beta chains below, sequenced in a study of blood T cell repertoires in COVID-19. Profiled with immunoSEQ multiplex PCR; TCRdb holds only in-frame clones, not every one. The sample contains approximately 160,000 clones, under 85% of which appear only once. The source material was peripheral blood. Receptors originate from a man between 65 and 85 years old with acute or convalescent COVID-19.

The genes are TRBV5-1 and TRBJ1-3, with 9 bases matching TRBD1. Trimming took 0 bases from V and 3 from J; bases not matched to a gene: 4. There are 16 residues in the CDR3. Per germline, CDR1 SGHRS and CDR2 YFSETQ. CDR3 in amino acids: CASSLGDRAIGNTIYF. The CDR3 DNA reads TGCGCCAGCAGCTTGGGGGACAGGGCCATTGGAAACACCATATATTTT.

The chain employs TRBV5-1 and TRBJ2-5, with a tentative D call TRBD1 (5 bases). V lost 0 bases, J lost 0 bases, and 6 bases lay in between. The CDR3 has 14 amino acids. From germline, CDR1 is SGHRS and CDR2 YFSETQ. The CDR3: CASSLGQNQETQYF. The CDR3 nucleotides read TGCGCCAGCAGCTTGGGACAGAACCAAGAGACCCAGTACTTC.

The V gene is TRBV5-4, the J gene TRBJ2-3, with D possibly being TRBD2 (6 bases). Trimming took off 4 bases at V and 0 bases at J, with 12 bases between the two ends. CDR3 size: 15 residues. Germline CDR1 SGHNT, CDR2 YYREEE (reference sequence). CDR3 sequence (DNA): TGTGCCAGCAGCCGGAACAGCGGGAGCACAGATACGCAGTATTTT. Amino acids: CASSRNSGSTDTQYF. The entire variable domain, with the rest obtained from reference TRBV5-4 and TRBJ2-3, is as follows: ETGVTQSPTHLIKTRGQQVTLRCSSQSGHNTVSWYQQALGQGPQFIFQYYREEENGRGNFPPRFSGLQFPNYSSELNVNALELDDSALYLCASSRNSGSTDTQYFGPGTRLTVL.

The CDR3 bases are TGCGCCAGCAGCCAAGAAGGGGCAGCTAATGAAAAACTGTTTTTT. It yields the protein CASSQEGAANEKLFF. V gene TRBV4-1 combines with J gene TRBJ1-4, with D tentatively TRBD1 (5 bases). Germline loops: CDR1 MGHRA, CDR2 YSYEKL. V was clipped by 0 bases and J by 3 bases, with 8 bases between them. This CDR3 is built from 15 residues.

The chain employs TRBV4-1 and TRBJ2-1; 9 nucleotides match TRBD2. V gave up 0 bases and J gave up 7 bases; unmatched junction bases: 7. The CDR3 length is 16 residues. Germline CDR1 MGHRA, CDR2 YSYEKL. The CDR3 spells CASSQEGASGVNEQFF. DNA for the CDR3: TGCGCCAGCAGCCAAGAAGGAGCTAGCGGGGTAAATGAGCAGTTCTTC.

V usage is TRBV5-5 and J usage is TRBJ1-2; 8 nucleotides line up with TRBD1. The V gene end was trimmed by 4 bases and the J gene end by 4 bases; junction bases not matched to a gene: 6. Germline lookup yields CDR1 SGHKS and CDR2 YYEKEE (reference sequence). This CDR3 is built from 14 residues. The CDR3 DNA reads as TGTGCCAGCAGCACGGGACAGGACCTCTATGGCTACACCTTC. Translating gives CASSTGQDLYGYTF.

The rearrangement links TRBV7-2 to TRBJ1-1; TRBD1 matches at 8 bases. The CDR3 covers 14 residues. The ends lost 4 bases at V and 3 bases at J; junction bases unmatched: 4. In germline, CDR1 is SGHTA, CDR2 FQGNSA. The CDR3 DNA is TGTGCCAGCAGCTCACAGGGGGGGGACACTGAAGCTTTCTTT. It is translated as CASSSQGGDTEAFF. The entire variable domain, with the rest obtained from reference TRBV7-2 and TRBJ1-1, is as follows: GAGVSQSPSNKVTEKGKDVELRCDPISGHTALYWYRQSLGQGLEFLIYFQGNSAPDKSGLPSDRFSAERTGGSVSTLTIQRTQQEDSAVYLCASSSQGGDTEAFFGQGTRLTVV.

A remark on this clone: The same CDR3 also results from other DNA sequences found in this sample. V is TRBV24-1 and J is TRBJ2-5; 7 bases line up with TRBD1. The V segment lost 4 bases and the J segment 3 bases; nucleotides outside the gene matches: 4. The CDR3 is 14 amino acids. Germline CDR1 reads KGHDR; CDR2 reads SFDVKD. In DNA form, the CDR3 reads TGTGCCACCAGTGACTCCGGGACAGAAGAGACCCAGTACTTC. Amino acids: CATSDSGTEETQYF.

The CDR3 region has the DNA TGTGCCAGCAGTTCACTCCAGGGGCGGAACACCATATATTTT. Protein sequence: CASSSLQGRNTIYF. The chain links TRBV27 to TRBJ1-3; weak D call: TRBD1 (6 bases). Germline V lookup: CDR1 MNHEY, CDR2 SMNVEV (reference sequence). The CDR3 has 14 residues. Trimming left V 4 bases short and J 7 bases short, with 14 bases between.

This clone was observed a handful of times. The chain is built from TRBV5-5 and TRBJ2-4; 9 bases are a match to TRBD2. From germline, CDR1 is SGHKS and CDR2 YYEKEE (reference sequence). V lost 0 bases and J lost 5; bases outside the gene matches: 6. The CDR3 contains 16 residues. The CDR3 spells CASSLAWGGRENIQYF. CDR3 DNA: TGTGCCAGCAGCTTGGCCTGGGGCGGGAGGGAAAACATTCAGTACTTC.

The rearrangement joins TRBV18 to TRBJ2-3, with 13 bases fitting TRBD2. Trimming cost V 3 bases and J 4 bases; bases outside gene matches: 4. CDR1 and CDR2 from the germline V gene are KGHSH and LQKENI. The CDR3 is 16 residues long. The CDR3: CASSPRTSGGADTQYF. The CDR3 nucleotides are TGTGCCAGCTCACCGCGCACTAGCGGGGGGGCAGATACGCAGTATTTT.

This clone was counted a few times. The J gene is TRBJ2-1, the V gene TRBV6-6, with TRBD2 as a possible D gene (6 bases). The V and J ends lost 10 bases and 0 bases respectively, with 19 bases between them. The CDR3 extends over 16 amino acids. Germline values: CDR1 MNHNY, CDR2 SVGAGI (reference sequence). CDR3 nucleotide sequence: TGTGCCACCGAGGACCCCAGCGGGTTCTCCTACAATGAGCAGTTCTTC. Translated, it gives CATEDPSGFSYNEQFF.

V is TRBV18 and J is TRBJ1-1; 11 bases match TRBD1. The length of the CDR3 is 15 residues. The V and J ends lost 6 bases and 5 bases, in that order; junction bases with no gene match: 8. From germline, CDR1 is KGHSH and CDR2 LQKENI. The CDR3 reads CASSPGQGVLTEAFF. The CDR3 region has the DNA TGTGCCAGCTCCCCGGGACAGGGGGTGCTTACTGAAGCTTTCTTT. The whole variable domain, filled in from reference TRBV18 and TRBJ1-1, reads NAGVMQNPRHLVRRRGQEARLRCSPMKGHSHVYWYRQLPEEGLKFMVYLQKENIIDESGMPKERFSAEFPKEGPSILRIQQVVRGDSAAYFCASSPGQGVLTEAFFGQGTRLTVV.

V is TRBV7-8 and J is TRBJ1-2; no clear D gene. Germline V lookup: CDR1 SGHVS, CDR2 FQNEAQ. CDR3 length: 14 residues. Trimming stripped 0 bases from V and 2 bases from J, with 7 bases between. The CDR3 loop is CASSLAHRNYGYTF. DNA of the CDR3: TGTGCCAGCAGCTTAGCCCACAGAAACTATGGCTACACCTTC.

This chain uses TRBV6-5 with TRBJ2-5, with D perhaps matching TRBD2 (5 bases). The CDR3 runs 13 residues. Germline CDR1 and CDR2: MNHEY and SVGAGI. Trimming took 2 bases from V and 5 from J, leaving 9 bases between them. The CDR3 DNA follows: TGTGCCAGCAGTTACGCGGGTTGGGAGACCCAGTACTTC. It encodes CASSYAGWETQYF.

V usage is TRBV10-2 and J usage is TRBJ1-2, with D perhaps TRBD1 (6 bases). V lost 7 bases and J 8 bases, leaving 23 bases between the germline ends. This CDR3 has 15 residues. Germline CDR1 reads WSHSY; CDR2 reads SAAADI. The CDR3 here is CASTDWGGAEKGYTF. DNA of the CDR3: TGCGCCAGCACCGACTGGGGGGGGGCTGAGAAAGGCTACACCTTC.

This chain links TRBV7-2 with TRBJ2-7; D may be TRBD2 (6 bases). Looked up from germline, CDR1 is SGHTA and CDR2 is FQGNSA. The CDR3 runs 14 residues. The V end was cut by 1 base, the J end by 6 bases, with 13 bases between. The CDR3 is CASSLDSGVVEQYF. The CDR3 bases are TGTGCCAGCAGCTTAGATTCGGGGGTAGTCGAGCAGTACTTC.

The chain links TRBV5-4 to TRBJ2-1; 12 bases fit TRBD2. Germline V gene sequence: CDR1 SGHNT, CDR2 YYREEE (reference sequence). Losses at the gene ends were 4 bases for V and 4 bases for J; bases not matched to a gene: 6. This CDR3 is built from 16 residues. The CDR3 here is CASSPTSGGTYNEQFF. In DNA, the CDR3 is TGTGCCAGCAGCCCCACTAGCGGGGGGACTTACAATGAGCAGTTCTTC.

This chain connects TRBV13 to TRBJ2-1; 9 bases align to TRBD2. CDR3 length: 14 residues. Trimming cost V 8 bases and J 4 bases; bases outside gene matches: 6. In germline, CDR1 is PRHDT, CDR2 FYEKMQ (reference sequence). CDR3 region: CASALSGSYNEQFF. DNA for the CDR3: TGTGCCAGCGCCCTTAGCGGGAGTTACAATGAGCAGTTCTTC.

The chain employs TRBV28 and TRBJ2-1; 13 bases are a match to TRBD2. Germline V gives CDR1 MDHEN, CDR2 SYDVKM. The CDR3 totals 16 residues. The V segment lost 5 bases and the J segment 9 bases; nucleotides outside the gene matches: 10. DNA of the CDR3: TGTGCCAGCAGTCCCGGACTAGCGGGAGAACTTAGTGAGCAGTTCTTC. Protein: CASSPGLAGELSEQFF.